The 14 T cell receptor beta chains below come from one sample, sequenced in a study of low-dose radiotherapy and immunotherapy resistance in tumors. TRAV- and TRBV-specific primers were used for first-strand cDNA, which covered alpha and beta chains. Amplification of TCRs used a constant-region primer and V-primer adapter for roughly 22 PCR cycles. TCRdb recomputed calls from the reads with MiXCR, one row per CDR3 protein. This table has tens of thousands of distinct CDR3 sequences, around a third appearing once. Time point meaning: before trial treatment. Sequences were derived from PBMCs, sampled before treatment. Receptors originate from a female donor with ovarian cancer.

A word on this clonotype: A far larger clone is one base from this, pointing to a likely read error. The genes are TRBV2 and TRBJ2-4; 7 nucleotides line up with TRBD1. The end of the DNA fits TRBJ2-1 better, so the J call may be wrong. This CDR3 has 13 amino acids. Per germline, CDR1 SNHLY and CDR2 FYNNEI. The CDR3 DNA follows: TGTGCCACCTCTGGACAGGTTTTCTACGAGCAGTTCTTC. This gives the protein CATSGQVFYEQFF.

As for this clonotype: Since a far larger clone is one base different, this is likely a read error. The chain is built from TRBV7-2 and TRBJ2-5; maybe TRBD2 (6 bases). This CDR3 has 15 residues. Germline V gives CDR1 SGHTA, CDR2 FQGNSA. CDR3 nucleotides: TGTGACAGCAGCACAGCCGGGACTCATAAAGAGACCCAGTACTTC. It is translated as CDSSTAGTHKETQYF. The full variable domain, in which reference TRBV7-2 and TRBJ2-5 provide the parts outside the CDR3, is GAGVSQSPSNKVTEKGKDVELRCDPISGHTALYWYRQSLGQGLEFLIYFQGNSAPDKSGLPSDRFSAERTGGSVSTLTIQRTQQEDSAVYLCDSSTAGTHKETQYFGPGTRLLVL.

Concerning this clonotype: A far larger clone is only one base removed, so a read error is likely. This rearrangement joins TRBV27 to TRBJ2-7, with TRBD2 identical over 13 bases. The germline CDR1 and CDR2 sequences are MNHEY and SMNVEV (reference sequence). The V segment lost 11 bases and the J segment 5 bases; nucleotides outside the gene matches: 12. The CDR3 runs 15 residues. The CDR3 loop reads CARCWTSGSSHEQYF. The DNA for the CDR3 is TGTGCCCGCTGTTGGACTAGCGGGAGTTCCCACGAGCAGTACTTC.

The sample holds many counts of this clonotype. This chain links TRBV28 with TRBJ1-2, with 7 bases fitting TRBD1. Germline CDR1 reads MDHEN; CDR2 reads SYDVKM. J was trimmed by 4 bases and V by 5 bases; bases with no gene match: 7. CDR3 length: 14 amino acids. CDR3 DNA: TGTGCCAGCAGTGTTGACAGGGTCGGCTATGGCTACACCTTC. Amino acids: CASSVDRVGYGYTF.

The table lists this clonotype with a few counts. The chain links TRBV5-4 to TRBJ2-7; D gene uncertain. This CDR3 spans 14 amino acids. Germline V gene lookup returns CDR1 SGHNT and CDR2 YYREEE (reference sequence). Trimming shortened V by 2 bases and J by 2 bases, and 11 bases separated the two germline ends. In DNA, the CDR3 is TGTGCCAGCAGCTTATTCGGTCTCGCCTACGAGCAGTACTTC. Its translation is CASSLFGLAYEQYF.

As regards this clonotype: It differs at one base from a far larger clone, so likely a read error. This sequence joins TRBV5-6 and TRBJ2-7, with TRBD1 as a possible D gene (8 bases). Germline assignment: CDR1 SGHDT and CDR2 YYEEEE. V was trimmed by 4 bases and J by 7 bases, leaving 21 bases between them. The CDR3 has 15 amino acids. The CDR3 reads CASSHRTGTGGEQYF. The CDR3 DNA reads TGTGCCAGCAGCCACAGGACAGGGACGGGGGGTGAGCAGTACTTC.

The sample holds many counts of this clonotype. V is TRBV4-2 and J is TRBJ2-1; a weak D match, TRBD2 (6 bases). CDR1 and CDR2 from the germline V gene are LGHNA and YNFKEQ. Trimming took 2 bases from V and 7 from J, leaving 18 bases between them. CDR3 length: 16 residues. The CDR3 spells CASSQLTRSIGNEQFF. The CDR3 DNA reads TGTGCCAGCAGCCAACTGACTAGGAGCATTGGTAATGAGCAGTTCTTC.

This clonotype was seen repeatedly, ten times or more. V usage is TRBV7-8 and J usage is TRBJ1-5; 7 bases match TRBD1. Germline values: CDR1 SGHVS, CDR2 FQNEAQ. V gave up 1 base and J gave up 7 bases; unmatched junction bases: 4. This CDR3 region has 14 residues. The CDR3 nucleotides read TGTGCCAGCAGCTTAGAGGGGGCGAGGCAGCCCCAGCATTTT. Encoded protein: CASSLEGARQPQHF.

This clonotype was recorded many times. CDR3 sequence reads: CSAPGLAGGRVTDTQYF. The DNA of the CDR3 is TGCAGTGCTCCGGGACTAGCGGGAGGGAGGGTCACAGATACGCAGTATTTT. The J gene is TRBJ2-3, the V gene TRBV20-1, with TRBD2 identical over 16 bases. The CDR3 loop spans 17 amino acids. From germline, CDR1 is DFQATT and CDR2 SNEGSKA (reference sequence). V was pared by 5 bases and J by 2 bases, with 7 bases of the junction left unmatched.

This clonotype was seen many times. This chain links TRBV3-1 with TRBJ2-4; D is perhaps TRBD2 (6 bases). The CDR3 covers 18 residues. V lost 1 base and J lost 0, with 16 bases in between. CDR1 is LGHDT and CDR2 is YNNKEL in the germline V gene (reference sequence). The CDR3: CASSQGAFGGIAKNIQYF. CDR3 coding DNA: TGTGCCAGCAGCCAAGGTGCCTTTGGGGGGATAGCCAAAAACATTCAGTACTTC.

This clonotype was counted at least ten times. V is TRBV7-3 and J is TRBJ2-7; D unresolved. Germline V CDR1 and CDR2: SGHTA, FQGTGA. Between the trimmed V and J ends, which lost 5 bases and 2 bases, there was a span of 10 bases. The CDR3 sequence is 13 residues long. This CDR3 reads CASSLDRPYEQYF. In nucleotides, the CDR3 is TGTGCCAGCAGCCTGGACCGGCCCTACGAGCAGTACTTC.

The table lists this clonotype with many counts. The gene calls are TRBV18 and TRBJ2-1; D not certain. Trimming shortened V by 6 bases and J by 5 bases, and 14 bases separated the two germline ends. This CDR3 comprises 14 residues. CDR1 KGHSH and CDR2 LQKENI come from the germline V gene. CDR3 DNA: TGTGCCAGCTCCCCTGCGGACCTAAACAATGAGCAGTTCTTC. Its translation is CASSPADLNNEQFF.

There are many counts of this clonotype. This could be a read error, since a much larger clone is one nucleotide away. The CDR3 sequence is CASSRNYEQYF. In DNA, the CDR3 is TGTGCCAGCAGCCGAAACTACGAGCAGTACTTC. The rearrangement links TRBV28 to TRBJ2-7; no firm D call. V was trimmed by 6 bases and J by 3 bases, leaving 6 bases between them. Germline V gene sequence: CDR1 MDHEN, CDR2 SYDVKM. CDR3 length: 11 amino acids.

This clonotype was recorded many times. V gene TRBV7-9 combines with J gene TRBJ2-5, with TRBD2 matching over 10 bases. V lost 5 bases to trimming and J lost 1 base; unmatched junction nucleotides: 7. Germline assignment: CDR1 SEHNR and CDR2 FQNEAQ (reference sequence). The CDR3 has 16 residues. CDR3 amino acids: CASSLGASGGQETQYF. CDR3 DNA sequence: TGTGCCAGCAGCCTAGGGGCTAGCGGGGGCCAAGAGACCCAGTACTTC.